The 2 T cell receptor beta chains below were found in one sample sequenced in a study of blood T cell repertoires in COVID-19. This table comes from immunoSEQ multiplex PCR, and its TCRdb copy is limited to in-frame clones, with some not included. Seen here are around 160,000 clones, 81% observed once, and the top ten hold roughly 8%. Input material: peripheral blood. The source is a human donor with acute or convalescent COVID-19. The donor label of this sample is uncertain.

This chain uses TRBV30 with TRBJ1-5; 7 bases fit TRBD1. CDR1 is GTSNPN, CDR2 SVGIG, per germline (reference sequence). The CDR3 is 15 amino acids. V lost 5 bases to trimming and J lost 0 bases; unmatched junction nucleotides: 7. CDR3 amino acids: CAWATGPYSNQPQHF. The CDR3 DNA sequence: TGTGCCTGGGCGACAGGGCCTTATAGCAATCAGCCCCAGCATTTT.

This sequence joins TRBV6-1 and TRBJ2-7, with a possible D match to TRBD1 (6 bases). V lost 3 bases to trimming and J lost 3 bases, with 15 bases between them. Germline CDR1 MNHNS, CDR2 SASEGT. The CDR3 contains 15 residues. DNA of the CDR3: TGTGCCAGCAGTGACCTAGGGACACCTTACTACGAGCAGTACGTC. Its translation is CASSDLGTPYYEQYV.